A selection of T cell receptor beta chains follows, all from one sample in a study of blood T cell repertoires in COVID-19. Profiled with immunoSEQ multiplex PCR; TCRdb holds only in-frame clones, not every one. The table has more than 110,000 clones, over 65% seen once. The sample taken for sequencing was PBMCs or T cells enriched from blood (not recorded which). These receptors were collected from a woman between 50 and 59 years old who had recovered from COVID-19. Each CDR3 is given with its conserved first and last residue. D genes are given only for firm matches. The size of a clone is reported for some rows only, either as once, few or many, or as a class for expanded clones.

>TRBV28|few|TRBJ1-1|TRBD1
TGTGCCAGCACCCTTATAGTATGGGGACAGGGGGCAGGGACTGAAGCTTTCTTT
CASTLIVWGQGAGTEAFF
>TRBV19|NA|TRBJ1-1|TRBD1
TGTGCCAGTAGTATAATCGGACAGGGCACTGAAGCTTTCTTT
CASSIIGQGTEAFF
>TRBV6-5|NA|TRBJ1-2|TRBD1
TGTGCCAGCGGGACAGGGGCCTATATCAACTATGGCTACACCTTC
CASGTGAYINYGYTF
>TRBV30|NA|TRBJ1-6|NA
TGTGCCTGGAGACCTCCTTCAGGGGCCCCCCTCCACTTT
CAWRPPSGAPLHF
>TRBV3-1/TRBV3-2|NA|TRBJ2-2|NA
TGTGCCAGCAGCCAAATCCAGGGGGGGCTGTTTTTT
CASSQIQGGLFF
>TRBV28|NA|TRBJ2-4|TRBD1
TGTGCCAGCAGCACCACCAGGGGGTCTGGAAACATTCAGTACTTC
CASSTTRGSGNIQYF
>TRBV7-2|few|TRBJ1-4|NA
TGTGCCAGCAGCTTAACGGTGAATGAAAAACTGTTTTTT
CASSLTVNEKLFF
>TRBV28|NA|TRBJ2-7|NA
TGTGCCAGCAGCCCATCATACAGGTCTTTTTACGAGCAGTACTTC
CASSPSYRSFYEQYF
>TRBV7-2|NA|TRBJ1-2|NA
TGTGCCAGCAGCTTGAGCAGGGGAAACCCCTATGGCTACACCTTC
CASSLSRGNPYGYTF
>TRBV4-1|NA|TRBJ2-5|NA
TGCGCCAGCAGCCGAAGTCGGGGCCGCGGGGCCGAGCAAGAGACCCAGTACTTC
CASSRSRGRGAEQETQYF
>TRBV9|many|TRBJ2-1|NA
TGTGCCAGCAGCCTAGTGGGAGGCAATGAGCAGTTCTTC
CASSLVGGNEQFF
>TRBV11-3|NA|TRBJ1-1|NA
TGTGCCAGCAGCTATGCGAGGGACACTGAAGCTTTCTTT
CASSYARDTEAFF
>TRBV10-3|NA|TRBJ2-1|TRBD2
TGTGCCATCACTCCCGGTAGCGGGGCCTACAATGAGCAGTTCTTC
CAITPGSGAYNEQFF
>TRBV2|NA|TRBJ1-6|TRBD1
TGTGCCAGCACCCTGGACAGGGAGTCACCCCTCCACTTT
CASTLDRESPLHF
>TRBV11-3|once|TRBJ1-1|TRBD1
TGTGCCAGCGGCCGGGACAGTAACACTGAAGCTTTCTTT
CASGRDSNTEAFF
>TRBV5-1|NA|TRBJ2-7|TRBD2
TGCGCCAGCAGCCTGGGACTAGCGGGGGCCTCCGGCTCCTACGAGCAGTACTTC
CASSLGLAGASGSYEQYF
>TRBV11-3|once|TRBJ1-5|NA
TGTGCCGGGGAGGGGGGCGAGAATCAGCCCCAGCATTTT
CAGEGGENQPQHF
>TRBV5-1|NA|TRBJ2-7|TRBD2
TGCGCCAGCAGCTTGGTTGCGGGGGGTCCCGAGCAGTACTTC
CASSLVAGGPEQYF
>TRBV7-3|NA|TRBJ1-1|NA
TGTGCCAGCAGTACGACGGGACACTCGAACACTGAAGCTTTCTTT
CASSTTGHSNTEAFF
>TRBV21-1|NA|TRBJ1-4|NA
TGTGCCAGCAGCATGGACAGGGGTGGCGAAAAACTGTTTTTT
CASSMDRGGEKLFF
>TRBV19|few|TRBJ2-2|TRBD1
TGTGCCAGTAGTTTCGGGACAGCTACTGACGGGGAGCTGTTTTTT
CASSFGTATDGELFF
>TRBV7-9|NA|TRBJ2-3|TRBD2
TGTGCCAGCAGCCAGGGGACTAGTGGGACGCAGTATTTT
CASSQGTSGTQYF
>TRBV5-5|NA|TRBJ2-1|NA
TGTGCCAGCAGCCGTAATATATTCAATGGGGGGTTGGGTGAGCAGTTCTTC
CASSRNIFNGGLGEQFF
>TRBV30|NA|TRBJ2-7|TRBD2
TGTGCCTGGAGTGTGGGGGGGTCTAGCTACGAGCAGTACTTC
CAWSVGGSSYEQYF
>TRBV5-5|NA|TRBJ1-1|NA
TGTGCCAGCAGCTTGAAGATACAGGGTGTTACTGAAGCTTTCTTT
CASSLKIQGVTEAFF
>TRBV14|NA|TRBJ2-7|TRBD1
TGTGCCAGCAGCCCACTTGACAGGGAAGGCTACGAGCAGTACTTC
CASSPLDREGYEQYF
>TRBV6-4|many|TRBJ2-3|TRBD2
TGTGCCAGCAGTGATGGGACTAGCGGGGGGGCAGATACGCAGTATTTT
CASSDGTSGGADTQYF
>TRBV28|NA|TRBJ1-1|TRBD1
TGTGCCAGCCCCAACCCGGACAGGGAGAACACTGAAGCTTTCTTT
CASPNPDRENTEAFF
>TRBV18|NA|TRBJ2-2|NA
TGTGCCAGCTCACCGGACGCCTGGGGGGAGACCGGGGAGCTGTTTTTT
CASSPDAWGETGELFF
>TRBV7-9|NA|TRBJ2-7|TRBD1
TGTGCCAGCAGCTCGGGGACAGGGTGGTACGAGCAGTACTTC
CASSSGTGWYEQYF
>TRBV3-1/TRBV3-2|once|TRBJ2-1|TRBD1
TGTGCCAGCAGCCAATGGGACAGGGCCCATGAGCAGTTCTTC
CASSQWDRAHEQFF
>TRBV7-9|NA|TRBJ2-7|TRBD2
TGTGCCAGCAGCAAAAACCCGGGGGGAATAACTTACGAGCAGTACTTC
CASSKNPGGITYEQYF
>TRBV6-6|few|TRBJ1-5|NA
TGTGCCAGCAGTGTCGGGGAAGGGGGTACTCAGCCCCAGCATTTT
CASSVGEGGTQPQHF
>TRBV13|NA|TRBJ1-2|NA
TGTGCCAGCAGCTTACTTTTCCGAGCTACTAACTATGGCTACACCTTC
CASSLLFRATNYGYTF
>TRBV9|once|TRBJ1-2|NA
TGTGCCAGCAGCGTACTCCGGGGAACCTATGGCTACACCTTC
CASSVLRGTYGYTF
>TRBV6-1|many|TRBJ2-5|NA
TGTGCCAGCAGTGAAGGGGCTAGCCGACGAGAGACCCAGTACTTC
CASSEGASRRETQYF
>TRBV13|once|TRBJ1-2|TRBD1
TGTGCCAGCAGCACACTGGGACAGCCAAGTCACACCTTC
CASSTLGQPSHTF
>TRBV7-9|NA|TRBJ2-6|TRBD1
TGTGCCGGGGACAGGGTGCCACTCTCTGGGGCCAACGTCCTGACTTTC
CAGDRVPLSGANVLTF
>TRBV11-3|NA|TRBJ2-1|TRBD2
TGTGCCAGCAGCTTTAGGACTAGCGGGGGTGGGTACAATGAGCAGTTCTTC
CASSFRTSGGGYNEQFF
>TRBV29-1|NA|TRBJ2-1|TRBD2
TGCAGCGGCCAGCGGGGGGGCCCCGATGAGCAGTTCTTC
CSGQRGGPDEQFF
>TRBV30|NA|TRBJ2-7|TRBD2
TGTGCCTGGATTGGGCGGGGGACTTCGGACGAGCAGTACTTC
CAWIGRGTSDEQYF
>TRBV5-1|NA|TRBJ2-1|NA
TGCGCCAGCAGCTCGCGGGACAGTTACAATGAGCAGTTCTTC
CASSSRDSYNEQFF
>TRBV28|NA|TRBJ1-5|NA
TGTGCCAGCAGTTCTATACACAGGGACAATCAGCCCCAGCATTTT
CASSSIHRDNQPQHF
>TRBV7-9|NA|TRBJ1-3|NA
TGTGCCAGCAGCTTCGGTGATCAGGCTGGAAACACCATATATTTT
CASSFGDQAGNTIYF
>TRBV7-2|NA|TRBJ2-5|NA
TGTGCCAGCAGCTTAGCTAGCGGTGGGGGAGAGACCCAGTACTTC
CASSLASGGGETQYF
>TRBV3-1/TRBV3-2|NA|TRBJ1-5|TRBD1
TGTGCCAGCAGCCTCGGACAGGGGGGGCAGCCCCAGCATTTT
CASSLGQGGQPQHF
>TRBV5-6|NA|TRBJ1-2|TRBD1
TGTGCCAGCAGCTTGTATGCAGGGGGGTATGGCTACACCTTC
CASSLYAGGYGYTF
>TRBV28|NA|TRBJ1-6|NA
TGTGCCAGCAGTCCGACCCTGGCGGGAGATAATTCACCCCTCCACTTT
CASSPTLAGDNSPLHF
>TRBV5-1|NA|TRBJ1-1|NA
TGCGCCAGCAGCTTGGCATACGGAGGTATGAACACTGAAGCTTTCTTT
CASSLAYGGMNTEAFF